This T cell receptor (beta chain) was recovered during a study of T cell repertoires in cytomegalovirus infection. Whole-study context: It was the public TCR beta signatures that indicated both CMV infection and matching HLA type.

TCRdb ran MiXCR on the reads and lists one entry per CDR3 protein. This table has 250,000 or so distinct CDR3 sequences, 9.1% appearing once. In the case of this clonotype: The target antigen is unknown.

V lost 7 bases and J lost 4; bases outside the gene matches: 5. The length of the CDR3 is 12 residues. Germline CDR1 is DFQATT and CDR2 is SNEGSKA (reference sequence). Study outcomes and limitations: Of the TCR beta families, the public ones yielded a cumulative frequency that identified carriers of CMV plus the relevant HLA. Dominant in the ex vivo response were TCR beta clonotypes restricted by HLA-C and specific for CMV.

This clonotype was sampled from a human donor in good health (CMV status not recorded). Some clones in this sample may be carry-over from other donors' samples. The rearrangement uses TRBV20-1 and TRBJ2-7; the match to TRBD2 covers 9 bases. The sequenced sample consisted of PBMCs. The CDR3 DNA follows: TGCAGTGTAGCGGGGGCCTCTTACGAGCAGTACTTC. Its protein is CSVAGASYEQYF.